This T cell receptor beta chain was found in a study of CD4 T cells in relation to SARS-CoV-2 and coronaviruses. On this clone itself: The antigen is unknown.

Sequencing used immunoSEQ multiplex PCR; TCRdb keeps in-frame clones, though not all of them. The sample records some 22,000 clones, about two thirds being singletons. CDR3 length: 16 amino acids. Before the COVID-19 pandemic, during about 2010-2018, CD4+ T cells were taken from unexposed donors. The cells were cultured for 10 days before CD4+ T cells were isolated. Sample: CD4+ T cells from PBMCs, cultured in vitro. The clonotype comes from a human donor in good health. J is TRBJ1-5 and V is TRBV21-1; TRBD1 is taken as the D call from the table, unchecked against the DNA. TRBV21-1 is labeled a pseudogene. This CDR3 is CASSIRDRDLNQPQHF. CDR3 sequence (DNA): TGTGCCAGCAGCATCCGGGACAGGGATTTAAATCAGCCCCAGCATTTT.